This T cell receptor beta chain originates from a study of OX40 agonist ivuxolimab in advanced cancers. Turning to the study itself: Patients enrolled in dose escalation were diagnosed with hepatocellular carcinoma, melanoma, renal cell or head and neck cancer. Enrollees could have had prior anti-PD-1, anti-PD-L1 or anti-CTLA-4 therapy, which more than 30% had received. Patients were 82.7% male with ages roughly 20 to 90, mean about 65.

The table came from immunoSEQ multiplex PCR; TCRdb's copy has only in-frame clones and leaves some out. The sample shows about 75,000 clones, around 83% of them seen only once. V shed 6 bases, J shed 0 bases, and the junction held 4 bases outside the gene matches. The CDR3 covers 14 residues. Germline CDR1 is LGHNT and CDR2 is FRNRAP. This sequence joins TRBV12-5 and TRBJ2-5; 7 bases map to TRBD2. Material: CD4+ or CD8+ T cells sorted from blood, obtained in a trial of the OX40 agonist ivuxolimab. This receptor was identified in an adult with an advanced solid tumor such as melanoma, head and neck, liver or kidney cancer. In nucleotides, the CDR3 is TGTGCTAGTGGCTCAGGGACTAACCAAGAGACCCAGTACTTC. Translating it yields CASGSGTNQETQYF.